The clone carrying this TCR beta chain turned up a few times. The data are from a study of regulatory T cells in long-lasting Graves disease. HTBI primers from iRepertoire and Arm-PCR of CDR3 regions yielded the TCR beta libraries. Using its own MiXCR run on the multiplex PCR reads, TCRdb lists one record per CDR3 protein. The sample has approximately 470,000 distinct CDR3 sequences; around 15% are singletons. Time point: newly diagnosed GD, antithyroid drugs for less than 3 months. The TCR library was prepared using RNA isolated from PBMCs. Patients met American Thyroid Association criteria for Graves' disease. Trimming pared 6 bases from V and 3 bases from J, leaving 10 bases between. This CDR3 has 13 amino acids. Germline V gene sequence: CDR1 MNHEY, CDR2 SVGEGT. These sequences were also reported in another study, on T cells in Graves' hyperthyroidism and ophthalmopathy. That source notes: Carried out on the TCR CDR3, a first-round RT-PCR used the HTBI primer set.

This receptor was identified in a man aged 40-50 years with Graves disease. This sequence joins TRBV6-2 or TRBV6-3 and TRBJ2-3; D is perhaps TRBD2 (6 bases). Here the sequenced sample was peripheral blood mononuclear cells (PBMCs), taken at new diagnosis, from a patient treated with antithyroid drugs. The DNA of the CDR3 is TGTGCCAGCAGCTACGGGACTACAGATACGCAGTATTTT. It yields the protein CASSYGTTDTQYF.